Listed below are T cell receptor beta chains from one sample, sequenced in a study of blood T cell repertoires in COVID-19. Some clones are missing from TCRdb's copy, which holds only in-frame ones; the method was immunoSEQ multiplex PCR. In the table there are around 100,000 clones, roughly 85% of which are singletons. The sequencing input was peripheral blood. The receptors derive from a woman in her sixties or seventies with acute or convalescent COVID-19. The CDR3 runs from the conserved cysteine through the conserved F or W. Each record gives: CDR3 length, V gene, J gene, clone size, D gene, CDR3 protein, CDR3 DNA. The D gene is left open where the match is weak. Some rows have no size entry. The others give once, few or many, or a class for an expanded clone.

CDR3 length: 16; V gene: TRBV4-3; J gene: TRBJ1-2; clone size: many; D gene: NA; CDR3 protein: CASSQDRGGANYGYTF; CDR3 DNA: TGCGCCAGCAGCCAAGATCGGGGGGGCGCTAACTATGGCTACACCTTC
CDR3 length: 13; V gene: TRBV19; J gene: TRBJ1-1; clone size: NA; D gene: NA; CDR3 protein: CASSITVNTEAFF; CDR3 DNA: TGTGCCAGTAGTATCACAGTGAACACTGAAGCTTTCTTT
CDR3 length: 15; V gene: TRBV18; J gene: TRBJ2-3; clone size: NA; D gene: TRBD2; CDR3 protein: CASSRTSGGVDTQYF; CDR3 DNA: TGTGCCAGCTCACGGACTAGCGGGGGGGTTGATACGCAGTATTTT
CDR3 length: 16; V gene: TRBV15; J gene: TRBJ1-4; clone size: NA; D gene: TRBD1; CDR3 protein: CATSRGQGETNEKLFF; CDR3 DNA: TGTGCCACCAGCAGAGGCCAGGGGGAGACTAATGAAAAACTGTTTTTT
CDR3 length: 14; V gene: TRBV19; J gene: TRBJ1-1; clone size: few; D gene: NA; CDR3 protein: CASSIGAGNTEAFF; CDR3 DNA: TGTGCCAGTAGTATAGGGGCGGGGAACACTGAAGCTTTCTTT
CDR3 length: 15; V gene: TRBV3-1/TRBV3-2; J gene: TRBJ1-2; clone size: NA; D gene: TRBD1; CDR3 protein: CASSQLGGCKIGYTF; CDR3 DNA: TGTGCCAGCAGTCAACTAGGGGGCTGTAAGATTGGCTACACCTTC
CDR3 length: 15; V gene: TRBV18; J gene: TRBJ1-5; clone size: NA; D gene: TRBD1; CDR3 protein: CASSPNIQGDQPQHF; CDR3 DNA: TGTGCCAGCTCACCAAATATCCAGGGGGATCAGCCCCAGCATTTT
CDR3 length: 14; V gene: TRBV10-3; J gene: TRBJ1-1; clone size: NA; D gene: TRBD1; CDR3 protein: CAISEGQGDTEAFF; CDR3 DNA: TGTGCCATCAGTGAGGGACAGGGTGACACTGAAGCTTTCTTT
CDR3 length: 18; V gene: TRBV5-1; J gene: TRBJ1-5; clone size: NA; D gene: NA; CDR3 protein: CASSFYLYVGTGNQPQHF; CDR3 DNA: TGCGCCAGCAGCTTCTACTTATATGTCGGTACAGGCAATCAGCCCCAGCATTTT
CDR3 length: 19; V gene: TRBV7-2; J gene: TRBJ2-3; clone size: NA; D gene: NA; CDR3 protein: CASSSRPGDPSGLTDTQYF; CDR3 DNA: TGTGCCAGCAGCTCCCGACCGGGGGACCCTAGTGGGCTGACAGATACGCAGTATTTT
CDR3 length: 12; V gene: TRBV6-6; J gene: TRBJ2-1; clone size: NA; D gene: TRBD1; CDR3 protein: CASTRQGNEQFF; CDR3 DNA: TGTGCCAGCACCCGACAGGGCAATGAGCAGTTCTTC
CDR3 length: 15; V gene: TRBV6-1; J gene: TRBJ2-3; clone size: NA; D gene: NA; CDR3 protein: CASSEAAGGTDTQYF; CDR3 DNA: TGTGCCAGCAGTGAAGCGGCAGGGGGGACAGATACGCAGTATTTT
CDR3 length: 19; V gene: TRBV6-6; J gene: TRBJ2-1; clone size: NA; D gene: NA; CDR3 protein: CASSPSGRSRVTLTNEQFF; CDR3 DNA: TGTGCCAGCAGTCCCTCGGGGAGGTCTAGGGTAACCCTAACCAATGAGCAGTTCTTC
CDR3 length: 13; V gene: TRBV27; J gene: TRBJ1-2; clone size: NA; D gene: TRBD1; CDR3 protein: CASSPDRVLGYTF; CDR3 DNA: TGTGCCAGCAGTCCGGACAGGGTTTTGGGCTACACCTTC
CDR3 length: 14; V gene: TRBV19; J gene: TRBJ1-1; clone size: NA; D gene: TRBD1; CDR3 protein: CASIRTGLNTEAFF; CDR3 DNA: TGTGCCAGTATACGGACAGGACTGAACACTGAAGCTTTCTTT
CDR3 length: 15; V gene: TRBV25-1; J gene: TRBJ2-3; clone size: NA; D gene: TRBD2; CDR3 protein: CASSTTSGGIYTQYF; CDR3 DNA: TGTGCCAGCAGTACGACTAGCGGGGGTATATATACGCAGTATTTT
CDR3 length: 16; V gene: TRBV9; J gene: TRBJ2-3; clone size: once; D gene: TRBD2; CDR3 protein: CASSRTSGGPADTQYF; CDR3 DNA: TGTGCCAGCAGCCGCACTAGCGGGGGGCCGGCAGATACGCAGTATTTT
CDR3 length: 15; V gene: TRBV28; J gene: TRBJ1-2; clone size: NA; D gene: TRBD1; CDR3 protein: CASSISRTGNYGYTF; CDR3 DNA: TGTGCCAGCAGTATCTCTCGGACAGGAAACTATGGCTACACCTTC
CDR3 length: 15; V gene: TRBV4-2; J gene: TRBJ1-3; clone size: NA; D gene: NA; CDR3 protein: CASSPEVASGNTIYF; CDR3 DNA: TGTGCCAGCAGTCCCGAAGTGGCCTCTGGAAACACCATATATTTT
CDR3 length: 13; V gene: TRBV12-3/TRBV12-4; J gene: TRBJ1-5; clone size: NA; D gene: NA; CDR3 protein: CASSLDSEAPQHF; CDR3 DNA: TGTGCCAGCAGTTTAGATTCCGAGGCGCCCCAGCATTTT
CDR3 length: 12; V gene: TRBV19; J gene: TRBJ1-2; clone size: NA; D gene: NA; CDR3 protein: CASSTLNYGYTF; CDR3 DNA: TGTGCCAGTAGTACCCTTAACTATGGCTACACCTTC
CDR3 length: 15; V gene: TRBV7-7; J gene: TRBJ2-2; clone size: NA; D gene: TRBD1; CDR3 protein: CASSTGTGYTGELFF; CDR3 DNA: TGTGCCAGCAGCACCGGGACAGGGTACACCGGGGAGCTGTTTTTT
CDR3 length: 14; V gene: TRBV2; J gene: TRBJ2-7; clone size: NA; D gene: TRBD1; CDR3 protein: CASSQDRGDDEQYF; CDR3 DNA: TGTGCCAGCAGTCAGGACAGGGGTGACGACGAGCAGTACTTC
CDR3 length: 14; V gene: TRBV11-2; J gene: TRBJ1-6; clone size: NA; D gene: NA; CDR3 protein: CASRKEPYNSPLHF; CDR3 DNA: TGTGCCAGCCGAAAAGAGCCCTATAATTCACCCCTCCACTTT
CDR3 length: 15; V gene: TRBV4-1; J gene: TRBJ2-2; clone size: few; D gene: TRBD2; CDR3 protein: CASSQGLAGTGELFF; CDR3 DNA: TGCGCCAGCAGCCAAGGTCTAGCGGGGACCGGGGAGCTGTTTTTT
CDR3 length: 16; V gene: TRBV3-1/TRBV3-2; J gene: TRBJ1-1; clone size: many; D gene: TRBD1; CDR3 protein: CASSPGTGGAGTEAFF; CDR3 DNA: TGTGCCAGCAGCCCGGGGACAGGGGGCGCTGGCACTGAAGCTTTCTTT
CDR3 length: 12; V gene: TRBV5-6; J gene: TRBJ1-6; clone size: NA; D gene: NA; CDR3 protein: CASSPGNSPLHF; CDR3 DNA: TGTGCCAGCAGTCCAGGGAATTCACCCCTCCACTTT
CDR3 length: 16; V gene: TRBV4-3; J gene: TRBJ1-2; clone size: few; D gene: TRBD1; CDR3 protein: CASSQDLGGQGYGYTF; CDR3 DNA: TGCGCCAGCAGCCAAGATCTTGGGGGACAGGGCTATGGCTACACCTTC
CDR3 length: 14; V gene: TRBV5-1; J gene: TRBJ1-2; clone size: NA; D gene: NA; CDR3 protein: CASSLGTGFGGYTF; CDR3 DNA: TGCGCCAGCAGCTTGGGGACGGGATTCGGTGGCTACACCTTC
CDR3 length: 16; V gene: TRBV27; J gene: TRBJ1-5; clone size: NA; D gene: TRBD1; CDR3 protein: CASRSLGTGGDQPQHF; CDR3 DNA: TGTGCCAGCAGGAGTCTAGGGACAGGGGGAGATCAGCCCCAGCATTTT
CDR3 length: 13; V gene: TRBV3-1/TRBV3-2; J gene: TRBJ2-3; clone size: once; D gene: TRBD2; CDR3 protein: CASSSNSGGREYF; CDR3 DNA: TGTGCCAGCAGCTCTAATAGCGGGGGCCGCGAGTATTTT
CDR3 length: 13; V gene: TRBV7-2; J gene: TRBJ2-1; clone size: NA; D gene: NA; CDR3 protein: CASSGTGRNEQFF; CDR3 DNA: TGTGCCAGCAGCGGTACAGGCCGCAATGAGCAGTTCTTC
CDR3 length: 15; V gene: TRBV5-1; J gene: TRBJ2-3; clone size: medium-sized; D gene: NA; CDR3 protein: CASSFHRDPTDTQYF; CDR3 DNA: TGCGCCAGCAGCTTCCACAGGGATCCCACAGATACGCAGTATTTT
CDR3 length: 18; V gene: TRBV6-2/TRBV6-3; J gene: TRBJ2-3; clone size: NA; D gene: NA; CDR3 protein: CASSYFGRADYSTDTQYF; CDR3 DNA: TGTGCCAGCAGTTACTTTGGCAGAGCCGACTATAGCACAGATACGCAGTATTTT
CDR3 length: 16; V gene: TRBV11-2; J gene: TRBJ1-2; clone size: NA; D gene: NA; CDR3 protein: CASRPLSGHLNYGYTF; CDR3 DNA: TGTGCCAGCAGGCCCCTTTCGGGACACCTTAACTATGGCTACACCTTC
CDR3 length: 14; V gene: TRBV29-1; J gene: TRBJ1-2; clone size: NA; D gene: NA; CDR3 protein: CSVEDTWGGWGYTF; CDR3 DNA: TGCAGCGTTGAAGATACCTGGGGGGGATGGGGCTACACCTTC
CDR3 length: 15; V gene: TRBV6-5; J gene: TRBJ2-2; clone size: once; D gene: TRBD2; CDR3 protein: CASEAGPVSSGELFF; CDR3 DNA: TGTGCCAGCGAAGCGGGGCCCGTTTCATCCGGGGAGCTGTTTTTT
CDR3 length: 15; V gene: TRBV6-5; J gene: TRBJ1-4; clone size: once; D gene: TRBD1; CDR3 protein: CASRSRTGEYEKLFF; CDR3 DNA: TGTGCCAGCAGATCAAGGACAGGAGAATACGAAAAACTGTTTTTT
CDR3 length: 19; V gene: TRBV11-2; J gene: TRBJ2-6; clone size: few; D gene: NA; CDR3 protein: CASSLDRGTGLSGANVLTF; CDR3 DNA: TGTGCCAGCAGCTTAGATCGCGGAACAGGCCTCTCTGGGGCCAACGTCCTGACTTTC
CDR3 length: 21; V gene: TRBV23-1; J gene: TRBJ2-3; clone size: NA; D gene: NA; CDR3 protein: CASTTTTGSHIGVRGTDTQYF; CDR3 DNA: TGCGCCAGCACCACCACAACGGGATCCCACATCGGGGTTCGCGGCACAGATACGCAGTATTTT
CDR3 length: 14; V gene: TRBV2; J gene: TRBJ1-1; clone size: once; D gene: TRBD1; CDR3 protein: CASSLTGVSTEAFF; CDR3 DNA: TGTGCCAGCAGCCTCACAGGGGTTTCGACTGAAGCTTTCTTT
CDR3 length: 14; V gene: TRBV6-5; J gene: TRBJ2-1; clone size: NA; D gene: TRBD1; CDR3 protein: CAGRTGSSYNEQFF; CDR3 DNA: TGTGCCGGTCGGACAGGGTCATCCTACAATGAGCAGTTCTTC
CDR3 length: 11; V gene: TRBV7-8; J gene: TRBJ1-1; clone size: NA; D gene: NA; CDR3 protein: CASSLGQEAFF; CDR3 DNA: TGTGCCAGCAGCTTAGGGCAAGAAGCTTTCTTT
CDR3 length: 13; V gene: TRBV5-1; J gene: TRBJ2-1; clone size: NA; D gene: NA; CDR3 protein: CASSLQGLDEQFF; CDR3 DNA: TGCGCCAGCAGCTTGCAGGGATTGGATGAGCAGTTCTTC
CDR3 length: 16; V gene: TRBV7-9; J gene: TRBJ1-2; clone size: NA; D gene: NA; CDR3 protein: CASAAGQGFPDYGYTF; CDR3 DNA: TGTGCCAGCGCCGCGGGGCAGGGCTTCCCGGATTATGGCTACACCTTC
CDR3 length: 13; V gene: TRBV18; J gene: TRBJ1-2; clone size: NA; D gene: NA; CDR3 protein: CASSPRDSDGYTF; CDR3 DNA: TGTGCCAGCTCACCGAGGGATTCCGATGGCTACACCTTC
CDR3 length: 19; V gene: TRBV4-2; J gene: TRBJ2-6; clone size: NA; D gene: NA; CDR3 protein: CASSLVDWVTNSGANVLTF; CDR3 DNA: TGTGCCAGCAGCTTGGTGGACTGGGTGACGAATTCTGGGGCCAACGTCCTGACTTTC
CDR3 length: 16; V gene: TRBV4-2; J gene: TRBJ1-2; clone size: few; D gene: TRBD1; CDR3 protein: CASSQERTGYSYGYTF; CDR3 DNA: TGTGCCAGCAGCCAAGAACGGACAGGATACAGCTATGGCTACACCTTC
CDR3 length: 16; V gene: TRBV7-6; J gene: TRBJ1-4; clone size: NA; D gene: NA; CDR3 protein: CASSLDGGGSGEKLFF; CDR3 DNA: TGTGCCAGCAGCTTAGATGGGGGGGGCTCAGGCGAAAAACTGTTTTTT
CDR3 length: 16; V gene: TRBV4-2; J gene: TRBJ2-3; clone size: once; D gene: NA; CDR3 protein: CASSQESLIPADTQYF; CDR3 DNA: TGTGCCAGCAGCCAAGAATCACTCATCCCTGCAGATACGCAGTATTTT
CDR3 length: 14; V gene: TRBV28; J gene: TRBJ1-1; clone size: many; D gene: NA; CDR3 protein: CASSSAGRRSAAFF; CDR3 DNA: TGTGCCAGCAGTTCCGCGGGACGGCGTTCGGCAGCTTTCTTT
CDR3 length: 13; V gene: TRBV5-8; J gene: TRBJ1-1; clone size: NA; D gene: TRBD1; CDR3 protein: CASSQTGLAEAFF; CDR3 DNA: TGTGCCAGCAGCCAGACAGGGTTGGCTGAAGCTTTCTTT
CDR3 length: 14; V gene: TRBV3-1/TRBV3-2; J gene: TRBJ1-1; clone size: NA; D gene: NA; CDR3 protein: CASSQGQGGTEAFF; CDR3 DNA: TGTGCCAGCAGCCAAGGGCAGGGAGGAACTGAAGCTTTCTTT